Given below is one T cell receptor beta chain in context. Looked up from germline, CDR1 is SGHTA and CDR2 is FQGTGA. V lost 5 bases to trimming and J lost 14 bases; unmatched junction nucleotides: 8. The CDR3 contains 13 residues. The data belong to a study of T cell repertoires in cytomegalovirus infection. Background on the study: Indications came from public TCR beta signatures; they pointed to CMV infection and to a matching HLA type.

TCRdb reanalysed the reads using MiXCR and keeps one entry per CDR3 protein. The sample lists roughly 720,000 distinct CDR3 sequences, 35% to 45% occurring once. The specimen was PBMCs. The rearrangement uses TRBV7-3 and TRBJ1-6, with 8 nucleotides matching TRBD1. The receptor was isolated from a human donor in good health (CMV status not recorded). Some clones in this sample may be carry-over from other donors' samples. CDR3 residues: CASSDRQGRTLHF. The CDR3 bases are TGTGCCAGCAGCGACAGACAGGGGAGGACCCTCCACTTT. Drawing the rest from reference TRBV7-3 and TRBJ1-6, the complete variable domain is GAGVSQTPSNKVTEKGKYVELRCDPISGHTALYWYRQSLGQGPEFLIYFQGTGAADDSGLPNDRFFAVRPEGSVSTLKIQRTERGDSAVYLCASSDRQGRTLHFGNGTRLTVT.